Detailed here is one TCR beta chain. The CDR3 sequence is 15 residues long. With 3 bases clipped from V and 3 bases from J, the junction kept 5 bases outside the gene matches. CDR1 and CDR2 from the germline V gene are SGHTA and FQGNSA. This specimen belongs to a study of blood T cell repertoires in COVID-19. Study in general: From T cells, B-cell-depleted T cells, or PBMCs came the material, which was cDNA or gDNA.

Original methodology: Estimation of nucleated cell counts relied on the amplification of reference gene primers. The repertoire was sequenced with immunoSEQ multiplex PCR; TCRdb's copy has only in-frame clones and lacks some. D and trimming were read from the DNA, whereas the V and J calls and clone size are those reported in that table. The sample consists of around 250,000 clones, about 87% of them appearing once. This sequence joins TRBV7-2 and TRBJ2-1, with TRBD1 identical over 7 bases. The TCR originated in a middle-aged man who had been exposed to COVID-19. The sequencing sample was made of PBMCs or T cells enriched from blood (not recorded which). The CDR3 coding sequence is TGTGCCAGCAGCTTCATAGACAGGGACTACAATGAGCAGTTCTTC. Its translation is CASSFIDRDYNEQFF.